This T cell receptor (gamma chain) was sequenced for a study of Vδ1+ human thymocytes. Study-wide results and limits: Thymic TRG and TRD repertoires appeared highly polyclonal, with Gaussian CDR3 length distributions. Around 20% of thymic delta-chain sequences were Vdelta2, with few Vdelta3, unlike blood Vdelta1+ controls. TRD repertoires were essentially private, unlike widely shared TRG clonotypes.

The template was reverse-transcribed extracted RNA. Multiplex PCR used pooled V-gene forward primers and a constant-region reverse primer to amplify CDR3s. TCRdb made new clone calls on the multiplex PCR reads using CATT. The sample lists about 27,000 gamma-chain clones; 15% to 25% were seen once. This clone was counted a few times. Its antigen is unidentified. Between about 97% and 99.6% of sorted thymocytes were Vdelta1+. J lost 7 bases, V lost 2 bases, and 5 bases had no gene match. Germline V gives CDR1 VENAVY, CDR2 YDSYNSRV. The CDR3 has 12 residues. The sample taken for sequencing was Vdelta1+ gamma-delta thymocytes from the thymus. Subset noted: FACS-sorted CD3+ TCRalphabeta- TCRVdelta1+ TCRVdelta2- thymocytes. The receptor's source is a boy under two years old who had congenital heart surgery. The chain links TRGV8 to TRGJ1 or TRGJ2. CDR3 sequence reads: CATWDMEYKKLF. CDR3 in DNA: TGTGCCACCTGGGATATGGAATATAAGAAACTCTTT.